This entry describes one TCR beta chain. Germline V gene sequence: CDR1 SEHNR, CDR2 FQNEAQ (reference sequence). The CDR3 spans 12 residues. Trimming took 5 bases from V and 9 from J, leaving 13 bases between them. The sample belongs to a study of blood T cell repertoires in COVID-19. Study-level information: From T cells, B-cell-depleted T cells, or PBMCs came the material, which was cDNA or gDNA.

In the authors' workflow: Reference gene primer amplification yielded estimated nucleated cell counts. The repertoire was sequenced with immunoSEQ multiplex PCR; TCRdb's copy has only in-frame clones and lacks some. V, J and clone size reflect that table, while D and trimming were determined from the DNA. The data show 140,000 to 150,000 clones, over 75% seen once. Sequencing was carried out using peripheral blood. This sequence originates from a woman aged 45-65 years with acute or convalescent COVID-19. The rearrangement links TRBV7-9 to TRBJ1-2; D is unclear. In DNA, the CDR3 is TGTGCCAGCAGCCCGGCGGGAACGAGCTACACCTTC. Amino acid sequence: CASSPAGTSYTF.